The clone carrying this TCR beta chain appeared a few times. RNA transcripts provided the source from which TCR beta CDR3 regions were amplified. HTBI primers drove first-round RT-PCR of the TCR CDR3. In TCRdb, the multiplex PCR reads were re-called with MiXCR into one record per CDR3 protein. The sample includes approximately 210,000 distinct CDR3 sequences, approximately 17% of them seen just once. The sample is drawn from a study of T cells in Graves' hyperthyroidism and ophthalmopathy. The CDR3 covers 14 residues. Trimming cost V 0 bases and J 7 bases, with 11 bases left between them. Germline V gives CDR1 SGHRS, CDR2 YFSETQ.

The sample consisted of blood. This sequence was found in a man aged 50 to 59 with Graves' hyperthyroidism. The V and J genes are TRBV5-1 and TRBJ2-1, with unresolved D. This CDR3 is CASSLERAGNEQFF. The CDR3, as DNA: TGCGCCAGCAGCTTGGAAAGGGCCGGGAATGAGCAGTTCTTC.